Given below is one T cell receptor beta chain in context. What it binds is unknown. The primer mix had 60 Vbeta and 13 Jbeta primers. Authors' processing steps: Unique TCR beta chains totaled 65 million to 95 million in a later count, with roughly 10 million of them shared. Generated by immunoSEQ multiplex PCR, the TCRdb table keeps only in-frame clones and is missing some. The DNA was the basis for D and trimming; V, J and clone size are from that table. The sample has 85,000 to 100,000 clones, under 80% seen once. This CDR3 is built from 15 residues. Germline lookup yields CDR1 MNHEY and CDR2 SVGAGI. The ends lost 5 bases at V and 7 bases at J; junction bases unmatched: 13. This sample stems from a study of cytomegalovirus exposure and HLA in healthy donors. Whole-study findings and limits: For most TCR beta V segments, an earlier analysis put the productive rate at about 87% or about 30% of the time. For most TCR sequences rarity was the rule, although some public TCRs occurred in many donors.

The rearrangement joins TRBV6-5 to TRBJ1-2, with 7 bases aligning to TRBD1. Specimen: PBMCs. This receptor was identified in a human donor in good health. CDR3 sequence reads: CASSALPGQFSGYTF. In DNA, the CDR3 is TGTGCCAGCAGTGCGCTCCCGGGACAGTTCTCTGGCTACACCTTC.